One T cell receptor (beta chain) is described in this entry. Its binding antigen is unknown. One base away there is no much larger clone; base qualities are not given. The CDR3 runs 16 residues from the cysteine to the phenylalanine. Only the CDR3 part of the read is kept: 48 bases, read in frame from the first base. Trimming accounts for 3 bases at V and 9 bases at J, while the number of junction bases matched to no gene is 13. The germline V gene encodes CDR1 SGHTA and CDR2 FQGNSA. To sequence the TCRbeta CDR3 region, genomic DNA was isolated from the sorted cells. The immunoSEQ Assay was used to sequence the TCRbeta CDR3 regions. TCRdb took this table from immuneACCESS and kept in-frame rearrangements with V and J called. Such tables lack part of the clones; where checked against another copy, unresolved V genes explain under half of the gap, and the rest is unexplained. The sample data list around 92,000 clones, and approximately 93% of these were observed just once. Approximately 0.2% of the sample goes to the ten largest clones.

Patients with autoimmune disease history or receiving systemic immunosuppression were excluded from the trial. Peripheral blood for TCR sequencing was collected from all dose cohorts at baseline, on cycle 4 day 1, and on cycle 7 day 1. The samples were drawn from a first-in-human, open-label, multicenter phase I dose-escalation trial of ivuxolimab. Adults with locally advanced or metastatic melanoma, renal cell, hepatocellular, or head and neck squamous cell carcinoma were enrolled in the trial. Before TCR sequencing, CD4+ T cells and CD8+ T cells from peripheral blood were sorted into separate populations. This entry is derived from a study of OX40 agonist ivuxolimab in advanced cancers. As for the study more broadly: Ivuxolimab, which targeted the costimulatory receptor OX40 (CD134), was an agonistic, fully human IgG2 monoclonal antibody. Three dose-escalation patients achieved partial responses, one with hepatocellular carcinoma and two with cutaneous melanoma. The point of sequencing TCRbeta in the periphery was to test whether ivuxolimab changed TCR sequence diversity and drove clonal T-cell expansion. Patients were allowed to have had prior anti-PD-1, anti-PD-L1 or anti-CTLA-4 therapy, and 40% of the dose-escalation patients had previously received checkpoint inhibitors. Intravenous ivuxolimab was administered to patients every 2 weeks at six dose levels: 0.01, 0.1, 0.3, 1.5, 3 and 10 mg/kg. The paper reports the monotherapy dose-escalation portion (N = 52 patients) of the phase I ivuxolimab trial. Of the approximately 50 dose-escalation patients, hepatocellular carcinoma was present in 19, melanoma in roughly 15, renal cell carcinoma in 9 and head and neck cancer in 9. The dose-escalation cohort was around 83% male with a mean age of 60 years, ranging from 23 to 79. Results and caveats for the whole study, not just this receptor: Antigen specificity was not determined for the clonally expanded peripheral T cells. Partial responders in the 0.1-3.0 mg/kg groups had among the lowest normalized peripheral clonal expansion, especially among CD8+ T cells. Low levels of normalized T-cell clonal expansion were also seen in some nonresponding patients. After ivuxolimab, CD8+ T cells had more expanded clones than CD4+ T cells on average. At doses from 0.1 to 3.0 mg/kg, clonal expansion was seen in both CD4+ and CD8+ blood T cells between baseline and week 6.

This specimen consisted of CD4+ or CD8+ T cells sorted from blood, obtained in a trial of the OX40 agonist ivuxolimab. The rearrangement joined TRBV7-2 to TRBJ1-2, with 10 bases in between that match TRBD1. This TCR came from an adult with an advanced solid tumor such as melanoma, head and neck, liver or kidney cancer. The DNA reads TGTGCCAGCAGCTTTAAAACTACTGGGACAGGGGAACGCTACACCTTC. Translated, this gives CASSFKTTGTGERYTF. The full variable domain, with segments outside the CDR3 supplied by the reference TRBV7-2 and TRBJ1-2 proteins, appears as GAGVSQSPSNKVTEKGKDVELRCDPISGHTALYWYRQSLGQGLEFLIYFQGNSAPDKSGLPSDRFSAERTGGSVSTLTIQRTQQEDSAVYLCASSFKTTGTGERYTFGSGTRLTVV.